The sequence of this T cell receptor (beta chain) was determined in a study of blood T cell repertoires in COVID-19. As for the study in general: Sites across the United States, Italy and Spain contributed samples from acute and convalescent COVID-19.

Germline V gene sequence: CDR1 KGHSH, CDR2 LQKENI. Trimming left V 0 bases short and J 0 bases short, with 9 bases between. The CDR3 extends over 16 amino acids. This clone came up a few times. TCRdb's table, derived via immunoSEQ multiplex PCR, lists solely in-frame clones and lacks some. The sample yields 150,000 or so clones, around two thirds seen once. Source material: peripheral blood. The TCR comes from an elderly woman with acute or convalescent COVID-19. V usage is TRBV18 and J usage is TRBJ2-1; D unclear. CDR3 nucleotide sequence: TGTGCCAGCTCACCACCGAGCCAATTCTCCTACAATGAGCAGTTCTTC. Translating it yields CASSPPSQFSYNEQFF.